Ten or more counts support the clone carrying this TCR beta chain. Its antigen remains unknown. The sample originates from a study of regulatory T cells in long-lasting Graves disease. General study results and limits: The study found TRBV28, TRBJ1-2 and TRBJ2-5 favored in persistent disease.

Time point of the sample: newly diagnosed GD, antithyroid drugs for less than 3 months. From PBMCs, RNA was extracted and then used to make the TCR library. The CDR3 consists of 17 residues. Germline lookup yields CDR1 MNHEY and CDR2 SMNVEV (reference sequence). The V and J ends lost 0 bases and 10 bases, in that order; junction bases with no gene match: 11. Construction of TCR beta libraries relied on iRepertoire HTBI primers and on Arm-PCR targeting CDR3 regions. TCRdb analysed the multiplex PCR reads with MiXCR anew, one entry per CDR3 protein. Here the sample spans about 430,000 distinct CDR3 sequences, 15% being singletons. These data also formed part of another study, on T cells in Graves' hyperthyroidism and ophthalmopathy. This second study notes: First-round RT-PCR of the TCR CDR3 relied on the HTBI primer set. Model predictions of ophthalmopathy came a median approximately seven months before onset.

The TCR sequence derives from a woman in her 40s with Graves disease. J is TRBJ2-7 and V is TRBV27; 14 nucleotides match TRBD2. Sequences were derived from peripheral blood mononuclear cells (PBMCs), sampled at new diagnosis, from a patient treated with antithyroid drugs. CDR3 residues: CASSLSVTGLAGGGQYF. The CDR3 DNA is TGTGCCAGCAGTTTATCCGTCACAGGACTAGCGGGAGGAGGACAGTACTTC.